This T cell receptor (beta chain) came from a study of untreated major depressive disorder. In the case of this clone: The antigen remains undetermined.

Trimming left V 4 bases short and J 7 bases short, with 11 bases between. The CDR3 has 13 residues. Germline V gives CDR1 MNHEY, CDR2 SVGAGI. Donors lacked major illness, comorbidities, regular medication, drug use, or heavy drinking. Findings of the study overall: Generalizability is limited by the comparatively small study sample. CD4+ T cells from depressed patients used TRBV05-01 (Vbeta 5.1) more often than controls. In every subject, the five largest TRBV05-01 clones were private.

The repertoire was sequenced with immunoSEQ multiplex PCR; TCRdb's copy has only in-frame clones and lacks some. The sample lists 20,000 to 25,000 clones; just under 95% were seen once. The chain carries TRBV6-5 and TRBJ2-1, with a possible D match to TRBD2 (5 bases). This clonotype was obtained from a man younger than 45 in good health. Material: CD4+ T cells from PBMCs. The DNA for the CDR3 is TGTGCCAGCAGTTTCCGGGGTCGGAATGAGCAGTTCTTC. Its translation: CASSFRGRNEQFF.